The 20 T cell receptor beta chains in this list originate from one sample, sequenced in a study of T cell responses to AZD1222 COVID-19 vaccine. Libraries were prepared by immunoSEQ multiplex PCR; TCRdb keeps only in-frame clonotypes and omits some of them. This table has some 160,000 clones, just under 95% appearing once. Here the sequenced sample was peripheral blood, taken on day 0 of AZD1222 vaccination. The receptors stem from an adult in good health.

This clone is a singleton in its sample. This chain links TRBV18 with TRBJ2-3; 11 nucleotides line up with TRBD2. This CDR3 is built from 18 residues. CDR1 is KGHSH and CDR2 is LQKENI in the germline V gene. With V trimmed by 1 base and J by 0 bases, 6 bases remained unmatched. The DNA of the CDR3 is TGTGCCAGCTCACCACAACTAGCGGGGGCTTCTAGCACAGATACGCAGTATTTT. This encodes CASSPQLAGASSTDTQYF.

The sample holds one count of this clone. V is TRBV6-5 and J is TRBJ2-7, with TRBD2 matching 8 bases. The CDR3 consists of 15 residues. J was trimmed by 5 bases and V by 0 bases; bases with no gene match: 6. CDR1 is MNHEY and CDR2 is SVGAGI in the germline V gene. As DNA, the CDR3 is TGTGCCAGCAGTTACTCCCTCGGGGGGGGCCACGAGCAGTACTTC. Protein product: CASSYSLGGGHEQYF.

The V and J genes are TRBV30 and TRBJ2-3; TRBD2 aligns across 10 bases. This CDR3 spans 15 amino acids. The junction had 7 bases not matched to a gene; V was cut back by 3 bases and J by 4 bases. CDR1 is GTSNPN and CDR2 is SVGIG in the germline V gene (reference sequence). CDR3 region: CAWRWGLAYSDTQYF. The CDR3 DNA follows: TGTGCCTGGAGATGGGGACTAGCGTATTCAGATACGCAGTATTTT.

V and J are TRBV5-4 and TRBJ2-7; D may be TRBD1 (6 bases). CDR3 size: 13 residues. The germline V gene has CDR1 SGHNT and CDR2 YYREEE (reference sequence). Deletions cut 4 bases from V and 2 bases from J, with 10 bases between. In DNA, the CDR3 is TGTGCCAGCAGCGTGGGGGCGACCTACGAGCAGTACTTC. Its protein is CASSVGATYEQYF.

This chain links TRBV5-5 with TRBJ1-5, with no clear D. Germline V lookup: CDR1 SGHKS, CDR2 YYEKEE (reference sequence). CDR3 length equals 15 residues. With 4 bases removed from V and 4 bases from J, the gap between germline ends came to 15 bases. The CDR3 loop is CASSPASPGNQPQHF. CDR3 in DNA: TGTGCCAGCAGCCCGGCCTCTCCTGGGAATCAGCCCCAGCATTTT.

This chain uses TRBV7-8 with TRBJ1-2; TRBD1 matches at 7 bases. V was pared by 4 bases and J by 7 bases, with 6 bases of the junction left unmatched. This CDR3 spans 13 amino acids. In germline, CDR1 is SGHVS, CDR2 FQNEAQ. In DNA form, the CDR3 reads TGTGCCAGCAGCTACACAGGGGATCTTGGCTACACCTTC. It yields the protein CASSYTGDLGYTF.

J is TRBJ1-1 and V is TRBV29-1, with 9 bases fitting TRBD1. The CDR3 is 12 amino acids. The germline V gene has CDR1 SQVTM and CDR2 ANQGSEA. Losses at the gene ends were 4 bases for V and 5 bases for J; bases not matched to a gene: 2. CDR3 sequence: CSVATGGTEAFF. The CDR3 region has the DNA TGCAGCGTTGCGACAGGGGGGACTGAAGCTTTCTTT.

V usage is TRBV7-6 and J usage is TRBJ1-6; TRBD1 matches at 9 bases. The CDR3 covers 15 residues. Germline-derived CDR1 and CDR2 are SGHVS and FNYEAQ. Germline trimming cut 5 bases from V and 3 bases from J; bases unmatched to any gene: 2. CDR3 in DNA: TGTGCCAGCAGCCCGACAGGGGGCTATAATTCACCCCTCCACTTT. This sequence encodes CASSPTGGYNSPLHF.

This rearrangement joins TRBV19 to TRBJ2-1; 7 nucleotides line up with TRBD1. This CDR3 has 15 amino acids. The germline CDR1 and CDR2 sequences are LNHDA and SQIVND (reference sequence). V was pared by 4 bases and J by 4 bases, with 7 bases of the junction left unmatched. DNA for the CDR3: TGTGCCAGTAGTACATTCAGGGGGAAATACAATGAGCAGTTCTTC. Amino acid sequence: CASSTFRGKYNEQFF. Full variable domain (outside the CDR3, taken from reference TRBV19 and TRBJ2-1): DGGITQSPKYLFRKEGQNVTLSCEQNLNHDAMYWYRQDPGQGLRLIYYSQIVNDFQKGDIAEGYSVSREKKESFPLTVTSAQKNPTAFYLCASSTFRGKYNEQFFGPGTRLTVL.

V gene TRBV28 combines with J gene TRBJ2-5, with TRBD2 identical over 9 bases. The CDR3 is made up of 15 amino acids. The germline CDR1 and CDR2 sequences are MDHEN and SYDVKM. V lost 6 bases, J lost 5 bases, and 10 bases stayed unmatched. The CDR3 sequence is CASRGRKRGAETQYF. CDR3 nucleotides: TGTGCCAGCAGGGGTCGGAAGCGGGGGGCGGAGACCCAGTACTTC.

CDR3 loop: CASSLGGEGSPLHF. DNA for the CDR3: TGTGCCAGCAGTCTGGGGGGGGAAGGTTCACCCCTCCACTTT. The genes are TRBV25-1 and TRBJ1-6, with TRBD1 as a possible D gene (5 bases). Trimming pared 5 bases from V and 9 bases from J, leaving 14 bases between. The CDR3 totals 14 residues. Germline CDR1 MGHDK, CDR2 SYGVNS.

This chain links TRBV7-2 with TRBJ1-6; 7 bases align to TRBD1. The CDR3 totals 15 residues. Germline values: CDR1 SGHTA, CDR2 FQGNSA. The trim removed 2 bases at V and 9 bases at J, leaving 7 bases unmatched. This CDR3 is CASSLNRQGGSPLHF. Here the CDR3 DNA reads TGTGCCAGCAGCTTAAATCGACAGGGAGGTTCACCCCTCCACTTT.

The rearrangement joins TRBV18 to TRBJ1-3, with 9 nucleotides matching TRBD1. The CDR3 loop spans 16 amino acids. J gave up 8 bases and V 4 bases, and 12 bases lay outside the gene matches. Looked up from germline, CDR1 is KGHSH and CDR2 is LQKENI. This CDR3 reads CASSRPSGTGTDTIYF. CDR3 sequence (DNA): TGTGCCAGCTCACGCCCCTCCGGGACAGGGACGGACACCATATATTTT.

The chain recombines TRBV7-9 with TRBJ1-4; perhaps TRBD1 as D (5 bases). Trimming took off 5 bases at V and 4 bases at J, with 17 bases between the two ends. In germline, CDR1 is SEHNR, CDR2 FQNEAQ (reference sequence). This CDR3 has 16 residues. In DNA form, the CDR3 reads TGTGCCAGCAGCCAGGGCCGACAGTGGGGTAATGAAAAACTGTTTTTT. It encodes CASSQGRQWGNEKLFF.

V and J are TRBV9 and TRBJ2-5; 11 nucleotides line up with TRBD2. The length of the CDR3 is 15 residues. Per the germline V gene, CDR1 is SGDLS and CDR2 is YYNGEE. V shed 3 bases and J 7 bases; nucleotides not matched to a gene: 8. The CDR3 bases are TGTGCCAGCAGCGCCGTAGCGGGAGGGAGGGGGACCCAGTACTTC. Protein sequence: CASSAVAGGRGTQYF.

The chain combines TRBV24-1 with TRBJ2-1, with D possibly matching TRBD1 (5 bases). The V end was cut by 5 bases, the J end by 8 bases, with 12 bases between. The germline V gene encodes CDR1 KGHDR and CDR2 SFDVKD. The CDR3 extends over 13 amino acids. CDR3 in amino acids: CATSAQVGDEQFF. The CDR3, as DNA: TGTGCCACCAGTGCACAGGTAGGGGATGAGCAGTTCTTC.

The rearrangement joins TRBV7-8 to TRBJ2-1; 13 bases align to TRBD2. This CDR3 region has 15 residues. Germline trimming cut 4 bases from V and 8 bases from J; bases unmatched to any gene: 5. Germline loops: CDR1 SGHVS, CDR2 FQNEAQ. CDR3 in DNA: TGTGCCAGCAGCTCAAGGACTAGCGGGAGCCATGAGCAGTTCTTC. Encoded protein: CASSSRTSGSHEQFF.

The CDR3 DNA reads as TGTGCCAGCAAACGGCAGGGTCACACTGAAGCTTTCTTT. Translated, it gives CASKRQGHTEAFF. This chain links TRBV13 with TRBJ1-1, with a tentative D call TRBD1 (5 bases). The CDR3 spans 13 residues. V was trimmed by 7 bases and J by 3 bases, leaving 12 bases between them. Per the germline V gene, CDR1 is PRHDT and CDR2 is FYEKMQ (reference sequence). The entire variable domain, with the rest obtained from reference TRBV13 and TRBJ1-1, is as follows: AAGVIQSPRHLIKEKRETATLKCYPIPRHDTVYWYQQGPGQDPQFLISFYEKMQSDKGSIPDRFSAQQFSDYHSELNMSSLELGDSALYFCASKRQGHTEAFFGQGTRLTVV.

This CDR3 reads CASSQGEAGLYEQYF. CDR3 bases: TGCGCCAGCAGCCAAGGAGAGGCTGGACTCTACGAGCAGTACTTC. The chain combines TRBV4-1 with TRBJ2-7; TRBD2 might be the D (5 bases). Trimming took 1 base from V and 3 from J, leaving 13 bases between them. The CDR3 covers 15 residues. Germline lookup yields CDR1 MGHRA and CDR2 YSYEKL.

This chain connects TRBV5-4 to TRBJ2-7; D is ambiguous. CDR3 length: 13 amino acids. CDR1 and CDR2 from the germline V gene are SGHNT and YYREEE (reference sequence). Trimming cost V 3 bases and J 3 bases, with 10 bases left between them. The CDR3 nucleotides read TGTGCCAGCAGCTCCCTGGGTTACTACGAGCAGTACTTC. Its protein product is CASSSLGYYEQYF. The full variable domain, its missing parts supplied by reference TRBV5-4 and TRBJ2-7, is ETGVTQSPTHLIKTRGQQVTLRCSSQSGHNTVSWYQQALGQGPQFIFQYYREEENGRGNFPPRFSGLQFPNYSSELNVNALELDDSALYLCASSSLGYYEQYFGPGTRLTVT.